Listed here are 9 T cell receptor beta chains from one sample, sequenced in a study of blood T cells in healthy people across ages. Primers used in a second PCR of about 6 to 11 cycles were a sample-barcoded 5' primer and a J-beta primer mix. One entry per CDR3 protein results from TCRdb running MiXCR on the 5' RACE reads. The profile shows about a million distinct CDR3 sequences, roughly 51% of them singletons. Sequencing input: blood. The receptors were sampled from a woman in her sixties in good health.

This clonotype was recorded a few times. CDR3 DNA sequence: TGTGCCAGCAGCTCTCGGACTAGCGGGAGTCGCAATGAGCAGTACTTC. It yields the protein CASSSRTSGSRNEQYF. The chain employs TRBV7-2 and TRBJ2-7; 13 nucleotides match TRBD2. Unmatched junction bases numbered 10, after V lost 4 bases and J lost 7 bases. Germline CDR1 SGHTA, CDR2 FQGNSA. This CDR3 has 16 residues.

Comment on this clonotype: One end of the junction is discordant with germline, which a read error may explain. The chain has TRBV15 and TRBJ2-4, with D perhaps assigned TRBD1 or TRBD2 (7 bases each). This CDR3 spans 15 amino acids. Per germline, CDR1 LNHNV and CDR2 YYDKDF (reference sequence). CDR3 sequence (DNA): TGTGCCACCAACCGGGACAGACTAGCCAAAAACAGTCAGTACTTC. Protein sequence: CATNRDRLAKNSQYF.

The chain joins TRBV7-6 to TRBJ2-5, with D unresolved. The CDR3 extends over 13 amino acids. Germline V gene data show CDR1 as SGHVS and CDR2 as FNYEAQ. V was cut by 5 bases and J by 7 bases, with 14 bases left in between. This chain's CDR3 is CASSRRNQLTQYF. The CDR3 region has the DNA TGTGCCAGCAGCAGACGAAACCAGTTGACCCAGTACTTC.

The V gene is TRBV18, the J gene TRBJ2-3; 7 nucleotides line up with TRBD2. Germline CDR1 KGHSH, CDR2 LQKENI. V shed 3 bases, J shed 4 bases, and the junction held 13 bases outside the gene matches. CDR3 length equals 17 residues. CDR3 DNA: TGTGCCAGCTCACCCAAACGAGCTGCGGGAGTCCCAGATACGCAGTATTTT. Encoded protein: CASSPKRAAGVPDTQYF.

This chain links TRBV7-9 with TRBJ2-7, with TRBD2 as a possible D gene (5 bases). Trimming shortened V by 2 bases and J by 6 bases, and 14 bases separated the two germline ends. Germline V gives CDR1 SEHNR, CDR2 FQNEAQ (reference sequence). The CDR3 is 14 amino acids. CDR3 nucleotide sequence: TGTGCCAGCAGCTTATTCCCGGGGTTTCGCGAGCAGTACTTC. This codes for CASSLFPGFREQYF.

In this sample, this clonotype turned up a few times. The chain uses TRBV29-1 and TRBJ1-5, with TRBD1 as a possible D gene (6 bases). Trimming left V 4 bases short and J 3 bases short, with 10 bases between. CDR3 length: 13 amino acids. CDR1 and CDR2 from the germline V gene are SQVTM and ANQGSEA. The CDR3 bases are TGCAGCGTTGTGGACAGCCCCAATCAGCCCCAGCATTTT. The encoded protein is CSVVDSPNQPQHF.

This chain links TRBV2 with TRBJ2-5; possibly TRBD1 or TRBD2 for D (5 bases each). The germline V gene has CDR1 SNHLY and CDR2 FYNNEI. This CDR3 has 16 amino acids. V was pared by 4 bases and J by 1 base, with 16 bases between. The CDR3: CASSAVGLRVQETQYF. CDR3 coding DNA: TGTGCCAGCAGTGCCGTGGGGCTGCGGGTCCAAGAGACCCAGTACTTC.

The V gene is TRBV20-1, the J gene TRBJ2-1; D perhaps matches TRBD1 (6 bases). This CDR3 has 14 amino acids. Germline V CDR1 and CDR2: DFQATT, SNEGSKA (reference sequence). Trimming pared 3 bases from V and 7 bases from J, leaving 16 bases between. DNA of the CDR3: TGCAGTGCTAGGCGGCAGGGGATAGGAAATGAGCAGTTCTTC. Encoded protein: CSARRQGIGNEQFF.

V is TRBV20-1 and J is TRBJ2-5; TRBD2 might be the D (6 bases). Trimming shortened V by 6 bases and J by 5 bases, and 13 bases separated the two germline ends. Germline V gives CDR1 DFQATT, CDR2 SNEGSKA (reference sequence). This CDR3 is built from 12 residues. The chain's CDR3 is CSAGLTGETQYF. CDR3 sequence (DNA): TGCAGTGCAGGACTAACGGGGGAGACCCAGTACTTC.